This passage covers 22 T cell receptor beta chains from one sample sequenced in a study of T-cell memory formation after mild COVID-19. MiXCR, run by TCRdb on the 5' RACE reads, gives a single entry per CDR3 protein. The table records 400,000 to 550,000 distinct CDR3 sequences, roughly 23% of them present only once. The sequenced sample consisted of PBMCs or a T cell subset sorted from them (not recorded which). The receptors come from an adult woman who had mild COVID-19 (a few samples of this study predate the infection). Cell type and time point are not known.

The J gene is TRBJ1-1, the V gene TRBV5-1; tentatively, D is TRBD1 (6 bases). V gave up 4 bases and J gave up 4 bases, with 17 bases separating them. The germline V gene encodes CDR1 SGHRS and CDR2 YFSETQ. The length of the CDR3 is 15 residues. CDR3 protein: CASSDDRGARTEAFF. The CDR3 DNA sequence: TGCGCCAGCAGCGACGACCGGGGGGCGCGCACTGAAGCTTTCTTT.

The rearrangement uses TRBV11-3 and TRBJ2-3; D gene uncertain. Germline V gives CDR1 SGHNT, CDR2 YENEEA. With 5 bases removed from V and 3 bases from J, the gap between germline ends came to 12 bases. CDR3 length equals 14 residues. The CDR3 here is CASSPDPFTDTQYF. CDR3 in DNA: TGTGCCAGCAGCCCTGACCCATTTACAGATACGCAGTATTTT.

The genes are TRBV5-5 and TRBJ1-5, with 9 bases lining up with TRBD1. The V and J ends lost 3 bases and 7 bases, in that order; junction bases with no gene match: 14. This CDR3 spans 17 amino acids. Looked up from germline, CDR1 is SGHKS and CDR2 is YYEKEE (reference sequence). The CDR3 region is CASSWGTGGALGQPQHF. The CDR3 DNA sequence: TGTGCCAGCAGCTGGGGAACAGGGGGCGCGCTTGGACAGCCCCAGCATTTT.

CDR3 sequence: CASSSELAGGKNEQFF. CDR3 coding DNA: TGCGCCAGCAGCTCGGAGTTGGCGGGAGGGAAGAATGAGCAGTTCTTC. The rearrangement links TRBV5-1 to TRBJ2-1; 9 nucleotides line up with TRBD2. The junction had 11 bases not matched to a gene; V was cut back by 3 bases and J by 7 bases. CDR3 length: 16 amino acids. CDR1 and CDR2 from the germline V gene are SGHRS and YFSETQ. Based on the CDR3 plus reference TRBV5-1 and TRBJ2-1, the full variable domain is KAGVTQTPRYLIKTRGQQVTLSCSPISGHRSVSWYQQTPGQGLQFLFEYFSETQRNKGNFPGRFSGRQFSNSRSEMNVSTLELGDSALYLCASSSELAGGKNEQFFGPGTRLTVL.

V usage is TRBV2 and J usage is TRBJ2-2, with 7 bases fitting TRBD2. Germline values: CDR1 SNHLY, CDR2 FYNNEI. Germline trimming cut 5 bases from V and 3 bases from J; bases unmatched to any gene: 6. The CDR3 is 15 amino acids. Here the CDR3 reads CASSRREAYTGELFF. The CDR3 coding sequence is TGTGCCAGCAGTCGCCGGGAGGCCTACACCGGGGAGCTGTTTTTT.

The V call is TRBV7-9, the J call TRBJ2-5; 9 bases are shared with TRBD2. Germline trimming cut 2 bases from V and 4 bases from J; bases unmatched to any gene: 14. The CDR3 runs to 18 residues. From germline, CDR1 is SEHNR and CDR2 FQNEAQ (reference sequence). CDR3 protein: CASSLFFSGRRGAETQYF. The CDR3 coding sequence is TGTGCCAGCAGCTTATTTTTTAGCGGGAGACGGGGAGCAGAGACCCAGTACTTC.

This clonotype has more than one count but fewer than ten. The chain combines TRBV5-1 with TRBJ2-3; perhaps TRBD1 as D (5 bases). Germline V gene lookup returns CDR1 SGHRS and CDR2 YFSETQ. The CDR3 totals 14 residues. Trimming left V 4 bases short and J 3 bases short, with 12 bases between. The CDR3 DNA reads TGCGCCAGCAGCCCGGAACCAGGGACAGATACGCAGTATTTT. It codes for CASSPEPGTDTQYF. The full variable domain, rest sourced from reference TRBV5-1 and TRBJ2-3, is KAGVTQTPRYLIKTRGQQVTLSCSPISGHRSVSWYQQTPGQGLQFLFEYFSETQRNKGNFPGRFSGRQFSNSRSEMNVSTLELGDSALYLCASSPEPGTDTQYFGPGTRLTVL.

This clonotype was picked up many times. The chain carries TRBV29-1 and TRBJ2-2; maybe TRBD2 (6 bases). V was cut by 6 bases and J by 4 bases, with 12 bases left in between. The CDR3 loop spans 13 amino acids. Per germline, CDR1 SQVTM and CDR2 ANQGSEA. CDR3 region: CSVNSGTTGELFF. The CDR3 region has the DNA TGCAGCGTCAATAGCGGAACCACCGGGGAGCTGTTTTTT.

Written as DNA, the CDR3 is TGCGCCAGCAGCGAGGGACAGCGGATGTCGGGGGCCAACGTCCTGACTTTC. Translating gives CASSEGQRMSGANVLTF. This rearrangement joins TRBV4-1 to TRBJ2-6; the match to TRBD1 covers 7 bases. The CDR3 totals 17 residues. Trimming at V came to 5 bases and at J to 4 bases, leaving 11 bases not matched to a gene. Per the germline V gene, CDR1 is MGHRA and CDR2 is YSYEKL.

This clonotype was seen many times. The V call is TRBV7-9, the J call TRBJ2-7, with 12 bases identical to TRBD1. From germline, CDR1 is SEHNR and CDR2 FQNEAQ (reference sequence). The CDR3 has 16 amino acids. The V segment lost 1 base and the J segment 4 bases; nucleotides outside the gene matches: 5. CDR3 in DNA: TGTGCCAGCAGCTTAGGGGGGACAGGGGGCAGGTACGAGCAGTACTTC. Its protein product is CASSLGGTGGRYEQYF.

The CDR3 DNA reads as TGTGCCACCAGTTCTGCCGGGGGTCGAGCGAACTCTGGGGCCAACGTCCTGACTTTC. The encoded protein is CATSSAGGRANSGANVLTF. The chain joins TRBV24-1 to TRBJ2-6, with D possibly being TRBD2 (6 bases). Germline V lookup: CDR1 KGHDR, CDR2 SFDVKD. The V and J ends lost 6 bases and 0 bases respectively, with 20 bases between them. The CDR3 totals 19 residues.

The J gene is TRBJ2-7, the V gene TRBV6-1; D is perhaps TRBD1 or TRBD2 (6 bases each). The CDR3 consists of 13 residues. V was clipped by 6 bases and J by 2 bases, with 11 bases between them. Germline values: CDR1 MNHNS, CDR2 SASEGT. The CDR3 loop reads CASSAGTPYEQYF. The CDR3 bases are TGTGCCAGCAGCGCGGGGACACCCTACGAGCAGTACTTC.

The V call is TRBV20-1, the J call TRBJ2-3; D is ambiguous. Trimming left V 1 base short and J 6 bases short, with 8 bases between. Germline V lookup: CDR1 DFQATT, CDR2 SNEGSKA (reference sequence). The CDR3 loop spans 12 amino acids. The CDR3 sequence: CSARADLDTQYF. The CDR3 region has the DNA TGCAGTGCTAGAGCCGACCTGGATACGCAGTATTTT.

This clonotype occurred a few times. The rearrangement links TRBV7-9 to TRBJ2-3; D is perhaps TRBD2 (6 bases). Germline CDR1 reads SEHNR; CDR2 reads FQNEAQ (reference sequence). Trimming pared 1 base from V and 0 bases from J, leaving 8 bases between. There are 15 residues in the CDR3. CDR3 region: CASSLDGRSTDTQYF. CDR3 in DNA: TGTGCCAGCAGCTTAGATGGGAGGAGCACAGATACGCAGTATTTT. The full variable domain, with the rest looked up from reference TRBV7-9 and TRBJ2-3, is DTGVSQNPRHKITKRGQNVTFRCDPISEHNRLYWYRQTLGQGPEFLTYFQNEAQLEKSRLLSDRFSAERPKGSFSTLEIQRTEQGDSAMYLCASSLDGRSTDTQYFGPGTRLTVL.

This clonotype was seen a handful of times. The chain employs TRBV5-1 and TRBJ2-1, with D possibly being TRBD2 (6 bases). The CDR3 has 16 amino acids. The V end was cut by 0 bases, the J end by 0 bases, with 10 bases between. Germline assignment: CDR1 SGHRS and CDR2 YFSETQ. Here the CDR3 reads CASSLAAGFSYNEQFF. DNA of the CDR3: TGCGCCAGCAGCTTGGCGGCGGGGTTCTCCTACAATGAGCAGTTCTTC.

In regard to this clonotype: At one end the junction does not follow the germline gene, possibly because of a read error. This chain connects TRBV7-6 to TRBJ2-3; 12 nucleotides match TRBD2. Germline CDR1 is SGHVS and CDR2 is FNYEAQ. The CDR3 consists of 15 residues. CDR3 residues: CASSLAGGHTDTQYF. CDR3 coding DNA: TGTGCCAGCAGCCTAGCGGGGGGGCATACAGATACGCAGTATTTT. The full variable domain, with the rest looked up from reference TRBV7-6 and TRBJ2-3, is GAGVSQSPRYKVTKRGQDVALRCDPISGHVSLYWYRQALGQGPEFLTYFNYEAQQDKSGLPNDRFSAERPEGSISTLTIQRTEQRDSAMYRCASSLAGGHTDTQYFGPGTRLTVL.

The V and J genes are TRBV18 and TRBJ1-1; 8 bases align to TRBD1. This CDR3 has 15 amino acids. V lost 3 bases to trimming and J lost 1 base; unmatched junction nucleotides: 4. The germline V gene encodes CDR1 KGHSH and CDR2 LQKENI. The CDR3 region is CASSPAGTGNTEAFF. The CDR3 DNA sequence: TGTGCCAGCTCACCTGCCGGGACAGGGAACACTGAAGCTTTCTTT.

The V call is TRBV18, the J call TRBJ2-3; the match to TRBD2 covers 7 bases. Germline CDR1 reads KGHSH; CDR2 reads LQKENI. V lost 3 bases, J lost 2 bases, and 5 bases stayed unmatched. This CDR3 region has 15 residues. The chain's CDR3 is CASSPRRGITDTQYF. For the CDR3, the DNA is TGTGCCAGCTCACCGAGGCGGGGGATCACAGATACGCAGTATTTT.

In the case of this clonotype: The junction does not match germline at one end; this may be a read error. This chain links TRBV3-1 with TRBJ1-1; D not resolved. Looked up from germline, CDR1 is LGHDT and CDR2 is YNNKEL (reference sequence). The CDR3 consists of 14 residues. The CDR3 DNA reads as TGTGCCAGCAGCCAAAGGCAGCAGAACGCTGAAGCTTTCTTT. Residues: CASSQRQQNAEAFF.

The chain carries TRBV12-3 or TRBV12-4 and TRBJ1-1, with D unclear. V lost 10 bases and J 0 bases, leaving 21 bases between the germline ends. The CDR3 is 16 amino acids. The CDR3: CATSTREGEMNTEAFF. CDR3 nucleotides: TGTGCCACCTCTACTCGGGAAGGAGAAATGAACACTGAAGCTTTCTTT.

The chain has TRBV6-2 or TRBV6-3 and TRBJ2-3, with a possible D match to TRBD2 (6 bases). Trimming took 0 bases from V and 3 from J, leaving 13 bases between them. Germline CDR1 is MNHEY and CDR2 is SVGEGT. The CDR3 contains 16 residues. Written as DNA, the CDR3 is TGTGCCAGCAGTTACTCGAGGAGGGCTCAGACAGATACGCAGTATTTT. This gives the protein CASSYSRRAQTDTQYF.

The gene calls are TRBV28 and TRBJ2-6; unclear D gene. The CDR3 sequence is 13 residues long. V lost 6 bases, J lost 2 bases, and 5 bases lay in between. Germline assignment: CDR1 MDHEN and CDR2 SYDVKM. This CDR3 reads CASRVPGANVLTF. Written as DNA, the CDR3 is TGTGCCAGCAGGGTCCCTGGGGCCAACGTCCTGACTTTC.